This T cell receptor beta chain was captured by sequencing in a study of OX40 agonist ivuxolimab in advanced cancers. Overall study: The dose-escalation cohort had hepatocellular carcinoma, melanoma, renal cell or head and neck cancer.

The table came from immunoSEQ multiplex PCR; TCRdb's copy has only in-frame clones and leaves some out. The sample lists roughly 66,000 clones; roughly 85% were seen once. Findings and caveats of the study: Expanded clones belonging to CD8+ T cells outnumbered, on average, those of CD4+. Dosing at 0.1 to 3.0 mg/kg was accompanied by clonal expansion of CD4+ and CD8+ blood T cells by week 6.

Regarding this clone: Its antigen is not known.

This clonotype originated in an adult with an advanced solid tumor such as melanoma, head and neck, liver or kidney cancer. Source: CD4+ or CD8+ T cells sorted from blood, taken in a trial of the OX40 agonist ivuxolimab.

The CDR3 coding sequence is TGTGCCAGCAGCTTAGCGTCCCGGGGCAGCGAGCAGTACTTC. Protein: CASSLASRGSEQYF. The rearrangement links TRBV7-9 to TRBJ2-7; D possibly matches TRBD1 or TRBD2 (5 bases each). The CDR3 is 14 amino acids. Germline V gene data show CDR1 as SEHNR and CDR2 as FQNEAQ (reference sequence). Trimming removed 0 bases at V and 6 bases at J, with 12 bases between. The full variable domain, rest sourced from reference TRBV7-9 and TRBJ2-7, is DTGVSQNPRHKITKRGQNVTFRCDPISEHNRLYWYRQTLGQGPEFLTYFQNEAQLEKSRLLSDRFSAERPKGSFSTLEIQRTEQGDSAMYLCASSLASRGSEQYFGPGTRLTVT.